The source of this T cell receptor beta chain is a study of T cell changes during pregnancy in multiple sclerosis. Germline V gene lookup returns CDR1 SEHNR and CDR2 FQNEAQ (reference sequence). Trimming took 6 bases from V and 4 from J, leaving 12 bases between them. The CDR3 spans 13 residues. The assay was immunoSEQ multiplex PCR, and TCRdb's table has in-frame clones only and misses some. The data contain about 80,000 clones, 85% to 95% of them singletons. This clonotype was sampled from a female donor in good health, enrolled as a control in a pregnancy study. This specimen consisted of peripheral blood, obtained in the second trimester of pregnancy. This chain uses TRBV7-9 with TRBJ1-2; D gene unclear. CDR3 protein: CASRSGVSYGYTF. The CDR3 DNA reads TGTGCCAGCAGGAGCGGTGTTAGCTATGGCTACACCTTC.